This entry describes one TCR beta chain. It has no known antigen specificity. One base away there is no much larger clone; base qualities are not given. Here V drops 5 bases and J drops 2 bases, and the junction holds 5 bases not matched to any gene. Via the germline V gene, CDR1 is SGHAT and CDR2 FQNNGV. The CDR3, cysteine through phenylalanine, is 15 amino acids long. Only the CDR3 region is kept as DNA, spanning 45 bases read in frame from base 1. These data belong to a study of blood T cell repertoires in COVID-19 (dated by TCRdb to 2018 to 2020). About the full investigation: Collaborator samples came from the United States, Italy and Spain and covered acute and convalescent phases of COVID-19. The prospective study material was composed of cDNA or gDNA derived from T cells, B-cell-depleted T cells, or PBMCs. Subjects who had been exposed to COVID-19, were actively infected with it, or had recovered from it provided the deeply sampled blood TCRbeta repertoires that made up the dataset. The repertoires were released in a freely available public database meant as a resource for research on the immune response to SARS-CoV-2. Samples were obtained from the ongoing ImmuneRACE study (first 160 participants) and from 1,254 subjects provided by 6 global collaborators. The sample metadata nearly always contained a de-identified subject ID, COVID-19 status, age in years and sex. Where HLA class I and class II types were available, the types were taken from metadata supplied by the sample provider, not from assay-based typing.

The immunoSEQ Assay, a bias-controlled multiplex PCR, was used to amplify TCRbeta CDR3 regions from genomic DNA. The original methods were these. The number of nucleated cells in each sample was estimated by amplification of reference gene primers within the assay. To quantify the absolute abundance of each unique TCRbeta CDR3 rearrangement, sequence reads were collapsed and filtered. For each sample, productive Simpson clonality was calculated as the square root of Simpson's diversity index over productive rearrangements. This is the immuneACCESS table as TCRdb keeps it, with only in-frame sequences that have V and J called. A part of the clones is gone; compared with another copy, unresolved V genes explain less than half, and the rest is unexplained. V, J and clone size were drawn from that table, and D and trimming were deduced from the DNA. The sample yields fewer than 250,000 clones; almost 85% were counted once. The ten biggest clones cover around 5.5% of the sample.

Results the study describes overall, beyond this receptor: The amount of clinical and demographic metadata varied by source and participant and was provided uncurated.

Each collaborating institution followed its own protocols to collect whole blood in K2EDTA tubes. For TCRbeta analysis, collaborators shipped samples as frozen whole blood, isolated PBMCs, or DNA extracted from either of those sample types. Source material: peripheral blood. The sequence is built from TRBV11-2 and TRBJ2-7; 11 bases in the junction line up with TRBD1. The TCR was taken from a woman aged 70-85 years with active or convalescent COVID-19. For the CDR3, the sequence is CASSQPGQGAYEQYF. The nucleotides read TGTGCCAGCAGCCAACCGGGACAGGGGGCCTACGAGCAGTACTTC. The reference TRBV11-2 and TRBJ2-7 proteins fill in what lies around the CDR3, so the full variable domain reads EAGVAQSPRYKIIEKRQSVAFWCNPISGHATLYWYQQILGQGPKLLIQFQNNGVVDDSQLPKDRFSAERLKGVDSTLKIQPAKLEDSAVYLCASSQPGQGAYEQYFGPGTRLTVT.